Below, 21 T cell receptor beta chains from the same sample are listed, as sequenced in a study of shared clonotypes between healthy human individuals. The method was immunoSEQ multiplex PCR; TCRdb's version includes in-frame clones alone and lacks a portion of them. Of 2.3 million or so clones in the sample, just over 90% were seen once. Sequencing was done on a sample of naive CD4+ T cells from PBMCs. The subset: CD45RA+ positively selected. The receptors were gathered from a man in his late teens or twenties in good health. Some clones in this sample may be carry-over from other donors' samples.

The chain uses TRBV4-3 and TRBJ1-1; D possibly corresponds to TRBD1 (5 bases). CDR1 and CDR2 from the germline V gene are LGHNA and YSLEER. CDR3 length: 14 residues. Trimming stripped 0 bases from V and 4 bases from J, with 9 bases between. CDR3 region: CASSQEVGTTEAFF. The CDR3 DNA reads TGCGCCAGCAGCCAAGAGGTAGGGACCACTGAAGCTTTCTTT.

The chain uses TRBV30 and TRBJ2-1; TRBD2 aligns across 15 bases. The V and J ends lost 2 bases and 3 bases, in that order; junction bases with no gene match: 14. The CDR3 has 20 amino acids. Looked up from germline, CDR1 is GTSNPN and CDR2 is SVGIG (reference sequence). CDR3 in amino acids: CAWSTGTSGRPPSYYNEQFF. The DNA of the CDR3 is TGTGCCTGGAGTACGGGGACTAGCGGGAGGCCCCCCTCCTACTACAATGAGCAGTTCTTC.

The chain combines TRBV30 with TRBJ2-7, with TRBD2 matching over 8 bases. CDR3 size: 14 residues. Looked up from germline, CDR1 is GTSNPN and CDR2 is SVGIG (reference sequence). V dropped 3 bases and J dropped 6; count of bases not matched to a gene: 10. CDR3 protein: CAWRATGLGAEQYF. For the CDR3, the DNA is TGTGCCTGGAGGGCTACGGGACTAGGGGCCGAGCAGTACTTC.

This chain connects TRBV2 to TRBJ2-7; 12 bases match TRBD2. The CDR3 has 16 amino acids. Germline V lookup: CDR1 SNHLY, CDR2 FYNNEI. V trimming: 3 bases; J trimming: 4 bases; junction bases outside the gene matches: 7. This chain's CDR3 is CASSDVVLAGGYEQYF. The CDR3, as DNA: TGTGCCAGCAGTGATGTGGTGCTAGCGGGAGGGTACGAGCAGTACTTC.

V gene TRBV7-8 combines with J gene TRBJ2-5, with TRBD2 identical over 7 bases. CDR1 is SGHVS, CDR2 FQNEAQ, per germline. The CDR3 runs to 14 residues. Losses at the gene ends were 5 bases for V and 8 bases for J; bases not matched to a gene: 11. CDR3 sequence reads: CASSPTSQRGTQYF. Written as DNA, the CDR3 is TGTGCCAGCAGCCCGACTAGCCAGCGGGGAACCCAGTACTTC. Complete variable domain (other parts from reference TRBV7-8 and TRBJ2-5): GAGVSQSPRYKVAKRGQDVALRCDPISGHVSLFWYQQALGQGPEFLTYFQNEAQLDKSGLPSDRFFAERPEGSVSTLKIQRTQQEDSAVYLCASSPTSQRGTQYFGPGTRLLVL.

This clone was recorded a few times. The chain has TRBV30 and TRBJ1-5, with 7 bases that match TRBD1. The V gene end was trimmed by 5 bases and the J gene end by 6 bases; junction bases not matched to a gene: 4. Germline V CDR1 and CDR2: GTSNPN, SVGIG (reference sequence). CDR3 length: 12 residues. The CDR3 is CAWGDRVQPQHF. CDR3 nucleotides: TGTGCCTGGGGAGACAGGGTTCAGCCCCAGCATTTT.

The chain recombines TRBV7-2 with TRBJ2-3, with D hard to call. CDR3 length equals 17 residues. The V and J ends lost 0 bases and 0 bases respectively, with 13 bases between them. Per the germline V gene, CDR1 is SGHTA and CDR2 is FQGNSA. The CDR3 coding sequence is TGTGCCAGCAGCTTAGCGTACGACACCTATAGCACAGATACGCAGTATTTT. Translated, it gives CASSLAYDTYSTDTQYF.

This clone came up once. The J gene is TRBJ2-7, the V gene TRBV2, with TRBD2 as a possible D gene (6 bases). The germline CDR1 and CDR2 sequences are SNHLY and FYNNEI. The CDR3 loop spans 16 amino acids. The V gene lost 7 bases and the J gene lost 3 bases, with 22 bases spanning the gap. The CDR3 sequence is CASNPLAGSPSYEQYF. DNA for the CDR3: TGTGCCAGCAACCCTTTAGCCGGGAGTCCGAGCTACGAGCAGTACTTC.

This sequence joins TRBV7-9 and TRBJ2-2; no definite D call. Between the trimmed V and J ends, which lost 5 bases and 5 bases, there was a span of 6 bases. This CDR3 comprises 12 residues. CDR1 and CDR2 (germline): SEHNR, FQNEAQ (reference sequence). CDR3 in DNA: TGTGCCAGCAGCCACGAGACCGGGGAGCTGTTTTTT. It codes for CASSHETGELFF.

The chain joins TRBV29-1 to TRBJ2-5, with a tentative D call TRBD2 (5 bases). The CDR3 extends over 13 amino acids. Germline values: CDR1 SQVTM, CDR2 ANQGSEA. Trimming took off 3 bases at V and 1 base at J, with 9 bases between the two ends. The chain's CDR3 is CSVELRVQETQYF. The CDR3 nucleotides read TGCAGCGTTGAGTTGCGGGTCCAAGAGACCCAGTACTTC.

V gene TRBV28 combines with J gene TRBJ1-5, with D unclear. CDR3 length: 16 amino acids. Germline assignment: CDR1 MDHEN and CDR2 SYDVKM. Trimming removed 1 base at V and 2 bases at J, with 12 bases between. The chain's CDR3 is CASSLFVGFGNQPQHF. For the CDR3, the DNA is TGTGCCAGCAGTTTATTTGTGGGATTCGGCAATCAGCCCCAGCATTTT.

The V call is TRBV29-1, the J call TRBJ1-2, with D uncertain. This CDR3 spans 10 amino acids. The germline CDR1 and CDR2 sequences are SQVTM and ANQGSEA. The V and J ends lost 4 bases and 7 bases respectively, with 7 bases between them. The CDR3 reads CSVAGSGYTF. CDR3 coding DNA: TGCAGCGTTGCCGGGTCTGGCTACACCTTC. Variable domain in full (rest from reference TRBV29-1 and TRBJ1-2): SAVISQKPSRDICQRGTSLTIQCQVDSQVTMMFWYRQQPGQSLTLIATANQGSEATYESGFVIDKFPISRPNLTFSTLTVSNMSPEDSSIYLCSVAGSGYTFGSGTRLTVV.

The CDR3 sequence is CASSRDSLDSGNTIYF. CDR3 coding DNA: TGCGCCAGCAGCAGGGACAGCTTAGACTCTGGAAACACCATATATTTT. This rearrangement joins TRBV5-1 to TRBJ1-3, with 7 bases that match TRBD1. V gave up 4 bases and J gave up 0 bases; unmatched junction bases: 7. This CDR3 comprises 16 residues. Germline V gene lookup returns CDR1 SGHRS and CDR2 YFSETQ.

The rearrangement links TRBV5-4 to TRBJ1-3, with a possible D match to TRBD1 (6 bases). The CDR3 covers 17 residues. The V gene's germline CDR1 is SGHNT and CDR2 YYREEE (reference sequence). The V end was cut by 4 bases, the J end by 0 bases, with 17 bases between. The CDR3 protein is CASSNQKQGFSGNTIYF. The CDR3 DNA reads as TGTGCCAGCAGCAACCAAAAACAGGGCTTCTCTGGAAACACCATATATTTT.

The gene calls are TRBV2 and TRBJ1-1; a weak D match, TRBD1 (6 bases). The CDR3 length is 14 residues. Per germline, CDR1 SNHLY and CDR2 FYNNEI. V lost 2 bases and J 6 bases, leaving 13 bases between the germline ends. The chain's CDR3 is CASSERFKGAEAFF. The CDR3 coding sequence is TGTGCCAGCAGTGAACGGTTTAAGGGGGCTGAAGCTTTCTTT.

The V gene is TRBV21-1, the J gene TRBJ2-1; TRBD2 is the table's D call and was not checked against the DNA. TRBV21-1 is a recognized pseudogene. CDR3 size: 17 residues. The CDR3 loop is CARSFREPFVAYNEQFF. Here the CDR3 DNA reads TGTGCCAGGTCTTTCCGGGAGCCCTTTGTTGCCTACAATGAGCAGTTCTTC.

The rearrangement links TRBV6-6 to TRBJ2-7; a weak D match, TRBD2 (6 bases). This CDR3 region has 15 residues. Germline lookup yields CDR1 MNHNY and CDR2 SVGAGI (reference sequence). V was pared by 6 bases and J by 0 bases, with 15 bases between. The CDR3 loop is CASSRDLYSSYEQYF. The CDR3 nucleotides are TGTGCCAGCAGCCGGGACTTATACAGCTCCTACGAGCAGTACTTC.

The chain joins TRBV5-4 to TRBJ1-3; 7 bases are a match to TRBD1. Trimming at V came to 5 bases and at J to 7 bases, leaving 9 bases not matched to a gene. Per the germline V gene, CDR1 is SGHNT and CDR2 is YYREEE (reference sequence). CDR3 length equals 14 residues. CDR3 loop: CASSNRGSGNTIYF. The CDR3 nucleotides are TGTGCCAGCAGTAACAGGGGCTCCGGGAACACCATATATTTT.

This clone was recorded only once. This chain connects TRBV2 to TRBJ2-1, with TRBD2 matching over 7 bases. Germline V gene sequence: CDR1 SNHLY, CDR2 FYNNEI. V lost 6 bases, J lost 5 bases, and 7 bases stayed unmatched. This CDR3 contains 14 residues. CDR3 sequence reads: CASRGRGTHNEQFF. CDR3 coding DNA: TGTGCCAGCAGGGGGAGGGGCACTCACAATGAGCAGTTCTTC.

The J gene is TRBJ2-7, the V gene TRBV21-1; the D call in the table, TRBD1, was not verified against the DNA. TRBV21-1 is listed as a pseudogene. The CDR3 spans 19 residues. The CDR3 sequence: CASDARTGIRFGISYEQYF. CDR3 sequence (DNA): TGTGCCAGCGACGCCCGGACAGGGATTCGGTTCGGAATCTCCTACGAGCAGTACTTC.

Concerning this clone: Other DNA sequences in the sample encode the same CDR3. The chain has TRBV9 and TRBJ2-3; 12 bases are a match to TRBD2. This CDR3 contains 16 residues. Per the germline V gene, CDR1 is SGDLS and CDR2 is YYNGEE. The trim removed 4 bases at V and 2 bases at J, leaving 5 bases unmatched. CDR3: CASSPRLAGVTDTQYF. In DNA form, the CDR3 reads TGTGCCAGCAGCCCTCGACTAGCGGGAGTCACAGATACGCAGTATTTT.